This T cell receptor beta chain appears in the sequencing data of a study of T-cell memory formation after mild COVID-19. Study details: Largely donor-specific TCR clusters were found. Broader study findings: Contracting CD4+ clones lay largely in CM and EM, with CD8+ ones residing in EMRA.

Each CDR3 protein gets one entry after TCRdb re-called the 5' RACE reads with MiXCR. The sample shows 270,000 or so distinct CDR3 sequences, over 15% of them seen only once. Concerning this clonotype itself: Its target is unknown.

V shed 7 bases, J shed 4 bases, and the junction held 10 bases outside the gene matches. The CDR3 is 14 amino acids. Per the germline V gene, CDR1 is SQVTM and CDR2 is ANQGSEA. The sample taken for sequencing was PBMCs or a T cell subset sorted from them (not recorded which). This clonotype was sampled from a man aged 18 to 29 who had mild COVID-19 (a few samples of this study predate the infection). Cell type and time point are not known. The rearrangement joins TRBV29-1 to TRBJ2-1; 7 positions match TRBD1. CDR3 in amino acids: CSAEDRVGYNEQFF. The CDR3 DNA sequence: TGCAGCGCCGAAGACAGGGTGGGATACAATGAGCAGTTCTTC.